Each of the 32 T cell receptor beta chains below was sequenced from the same sample in a study of shared clonotypes between healthy human individuals. Profiling relied on immunoSEQ multiplex PCR, and the TCRdb table lists in-frame clones only, not all of them. The sample comprises about 870,000 clones, approximately 92% of which are singletons, and approximately 25% rests with the top ten. Terminally differentiated effector memory CD45RA+ cells were left out of the naive CD8 fraction, which was CD45RO-negative and positively selected for CCR7. Sequencing input: naive CD8+ T cells sorted from blood. The receptors were sampled from a man aged 25 to 45 in good health.

V usage is TRBV27 and J usage is TRBJ2-1; the D gene is possibly TRBD2 (5 bases). The CDR3 extends over 14 amino acids. With 6 bases removed from V and 6 bases from J, the gap between germline ends came to 15 bases. The germline V gene encodes CDR1 MNHEY and CDR2 SMNVEV (reference sequence). CDR3 in DNA: TGTGCCAGCAGCGAGGGAGTTCCAGGCAATGAGCAGTTCTTC. Its protein is CASSEGVPGNEQFF.

The chain combines TRBV7-2 with TRBJ2-7; 15 positions agree with TRBD2. After removal of 4 bases from V and 4 bases from J, the junction contained 8 bases not matched to a gene. The CDR3 covers 17 residues. Germline V gives CDR1 SGHTA, CDR2 FQGNSA. Here the CDR3 DNA reads TGTGCCAGCAGCTCGGGACTAGCGGGAGGTCCCCTTTACGAGCAGTACTTC. Residues: CASSSGLAGGPLYEQYF.

The chain employs TRBV7-9 and TRBJ1-5; 8 positions match TRBD1. The CDR3 length is 17 residues. Per the germline V gene, CDR1 is SEHNR and CDR2 is FQNEAQ (reference sequence). V shed 0 bases and J 5 bases; nucleotides not matched to a gene: 9. The CDR3 reads CASSLAPGQDIDQPQHF. The CDR3 DNA follows: TGTGCCAGCAGCTTAGCGCCGGGACAGGACATCGATCAGCCCCAGCATTTT.

The rearrangement links TRBV29-1 to TRBJ1-2; D is ambiguous. Trimming cost V 5 bases and J 2 bases, with 6 bases left between them. Germline V gene sequence: CDR1 SQVTM, CDR2 ANQGSEA. The CDR3 is 11 residues long. The CDR3 DNA sequence: TGCAGCGTTAAGCTCAACTATGGCTACACCTTC. This codes for CSVKLNYGYTF.

The gene calls are TRBV5-1 and TRBJ1-5, with TRBD1 as a possible D gene (5 bases). The CDR3 extends over 15 amino acids. Trimming removed 0 bases at V and 3 bases at J, with 10 bases between. Germline V gene data show CDR1 as SGHRS and CDR2 as YFSETQ. In DNA form, the CDR3 reads TGCGCCAGCAGCTTGGAAGGGGCCCCCAATCAGCCCCAGCATTTT. Encoded protein: CASSLEGAPNQPQHF.

This chain uses TRBV19 with TRBJ2-2; D call uncertain. CDR1 and CDR2 from the germline V gene are LNHDA and SQIVND (reference sequence). The CDR3 is 15 amino acids. Trimming cost V 3 bases and J 1 base, with 9 bases left between them. CDR3 region: CASSILSGNTGELFF. CDR3 nucleotides: TGTGCCAGTAGTATTTTGTCGGGGAACACCGGGGAGCTGTTTTTT.

The V and J genes are TRBV27 and TRBJ2-7; D gene uncertain. Germline assignment: CDR1 MNHEY and CDR2 SMNVEV (reference sequence). Trimming cost V 1 base and J 7 bases, with 8 bases left between them. The CDR3 runs 12 residues. In DNA form, the CDR3 reads TGTGCCAGCAGTTTATTAGGGCAGGAGCAGTACTTC. Amino acid sequence: CASSLLGQEQYF.

The CDR3 here is CASSLVGADAETQYF. The CDR3 DNA reads as TGCGCCAGCAGCCTTGTGGGGGCGGATGCGGAGACCCAGTACTTC. The chain is built from TRBV4-1 and TRBJ2-5, with D possibly matching TRBD1 (6 bases). V lost 4 bases to trimming and J lost 5 bases, with 17 bases between them. CDR1 MGHRA and CDR2 YSYEKL come from the germline V gene. The length of the CDR3 is 15 residues.

A note on this clone: The same CDR3 can be traced to other DNA sequences in this sample. The rearrangement uses TRBV9 and TRBJ2-3; weak D call: TRBD2 (5 bases). Germline CDR1 reads SGDLS; CDR2 reads YYNGEE. The V and J ends lost 0 bases and 5 bases respectively, with 10 bases between them. There are 14 residues in the CDR3. The DNA for the CDR3 is TGTGCCAGCAGCGTAGAAGGACTGCGAGATACGCAGTATTTT. Amino acid sequence: CASSVEGLRDTQYF.

This sequence joins TRBV4-1 and TRBJ1-2, with D tentatively TRBD1 (6 bases). V was shortened by 4 bases and J by 5 bases, with 26 bases between the two germline ends. The CDR3 sequence is 18 residues long. CDR1 is MGHRA and CDR2 is YSYEKL in the germline V gene. CDR3 sequence (DNA): TGCGCCAGCAGCCCCACCCCGGGACGGGGGCGGTGGAGGTATGGCTACACCTTC. It specifies CASSPTPGRGRWRYGYTF.

The chain has TRBV29-1 and TRBJ1-2, with 7 bases lining up with TRBD1. Trimming at V came to 5 bases and at J to 6 bases, leaving 9 bases not matched to a gene. Germline V CDR1 and CDR2: SQVTM, ANQGSEA. The CDR3 sequence is 13 residues long. The CDR3 is CSVPQQGENGYTF. DNA for the CDR3: TGCAGCGTTCCACAGCAGGGGGAGAATGGCTACACCTTC.

The CDR3 sequence: CSATFYEQYF. The DNA for the CDR3 is TGCAGTGCTACTTTCTACGAGCAGTACTTC. The V call is TRBV20-1, the J call TRBJ2-7; the D is unclear. This CDR3 is 10 amino acids long. V shed 4 bases and J shed 3 bases, with 4 bases lying between them. Per the germline V gene, CDR1 is DFQATT and CDR2 is SNEGSKA (reference sequence).

The chain employs TRBV7-9 and TRBJ2-7; 7 bases agree with TRBD1. The J segment lost 4 bases and the V segment lost 1 base, leaving 4 bases of the junction unmatched. CDR3 length: 14 amino acids. Per germline, CDR1 SEHNR and CDR2 FQNEAQ (reference sequence). CDR3 loop: CASSLEATGYEQYF. CDR3 DNA sequence: TGTGCCAGCAGCTTAGAAGCGACAGGGTACGAGCAGTACTTC.

This rearrangement joins TRBV7-6 to TRBJ2-6, with 10 nucleotides matching TRBD1. Germline V gene lookup returns CDR1 SGHVS and CDR2 FNYEAQ. This CDR3 has 18 amino acids. V was clipped by 4 bases and J by 2 bases; unmatched bases: 8. CDR3 protein: CASSSHRDRGTGANVLTF. Written as DNA, the CDR3 is TGTGCCAGCAGCTCTCACCGGGACAGGGGTACTGGGGCCAACGTCCTGACTTTC.

This clone was found once. This chain's CDR3 is CASSLRQDARTSGRAVHEQFF. The DNA of the CDR3 is TGCGCCAGCAGTCTCCGACAGGACGCCAGGACTAGCGGGAGGGCAGTCCATGAGCAGTTCTTC. The chain links TRBV23-1 to TRBJ2-1; 15 bases are shared with TRBD2. TRBV23-1 is an ORF, with its function uncertain. V shed 4 bases and J 8 bases; nucleotides not matched to a gene: 21. The length of the CDR3 is 21 residues.

This sequence joins TRBV19 and TRBJ2-1, with no clear D. The CDR3 loop spans 12 amino acids. Germline V gene data show CDR1 as LNHDA and CDR2 as SQIVND (reference sequence). Trimming took off 6 bases at V and 8 bases at J, with 11 bases between the two ends. CDR3 nucleotide sequence: TGTGCCAGTAGCGTGGTAGGCGATGAGCAGTTCTTC. It codes for CASSVVGDEQFF.

The sample holds one count of this clone. The rearrangement uses TRBV5-5 and TRBJ2-7, with D unclear. The CDR3 is 13 residues long. Germline loops: CDR1 SGHKS, CDR2 YYEKEE (reference sequence). V was clipped by 4 bases and J by 3 bases, with 11 bases between them. The CDR3: CASSTGSLYEQYF. For the CDR3, the DNA is TGTGCCAGCAGCACCGGGTCGCTCTACGAGCAGTACTTC.

This clone appeared a single time. V gene TRBV5-1 combines with J gene TRBJ2-2; D is undetermined. CDR3 size: 13 residues. Germline V gene data show CDR1 as SGHRS and CDR2 as YFSETQ. Trimming stripped 0 bases from V and 6 bases from J, with 6 bases between. CDR3 nucleotides: TGCGCCAGCAGCTTGGAAGGGTCCGGGGAGCTGTTTTTT. Its protein is CASSLEGSGELFF.

This chain links TRBV5-1 with TRBJ2-1, with 8 bases matching TRBD2. Trimming removed 0 bases from V and 3 bases from J; junction bases left unmatched: 2. Germline CDR1 and CDR2: SGHRS and YFSETQ. CDR3 size: 15 residues. The CDR3 reads CASSLAAGGYNEQFF. As DNA, the CDR3 is TGCGCCAGCAGCTTGGCCGCGGGGGGCTACAATGAGCAGTTCTTC.

The rearrangement links TRBV11-2 to TRBJ2-7; 11 bases align to TRBD2. V dropped 7 bases and J dropped 3; count of bases not matched to a gene: 20. Germline CDR1 is SGHAT and CDR2 is FQNNGV. This CDR3 has 19 amino acids. CDR3 sequence reads: CASTGGAGLAVLGGYEQYF. The CDR3 DNA follows: TGTGCCAGCACGGGTGGGGCGGGACTAGCGGTCCTAGGGGGCTACGAGCAGTACTTC.

Only one count was recorded for this clone. The chain recombines TRBV19 with TRBJ2-3, with 8 positions matching TRBD2. There are 16 residues in the CDR3. Germline V lookup: CDR1 LNHDA, CDR2 SQIVND (reference sequence). V gave up 5 bases and J gave up 3 bases; unmatched junction bases: 10. CDR3 loop: CASSSSVAGWTDTQYF. As DNA, the CDR3 is TGTGCCAGTAGTTCTTCAGTAGCGGGATGGACAGATACGCAGTATTTT.

V is TRBV2 and J is TRBJ2-5; 7 positions match TRBD2. V was clipped by 5 bases and J by 3 bases; unmatched bases: 15. Germline V gene lookup returns CDR1 SNHLY and CDR2 FYNNEI. This CDR3 contains 17 residues. DNA of the CDR3: TGTGCCAGCAGTACTGGGGGGGGGACCCCGGGAGAAGAGACCCAGTACTTC. As protein: CASSTGGGTPGEETQYF.

The chain has TRBV4-3 and TRBJ2-7; D ambiguous. Trimming took 0 bases from V and 2 from J, leaving 8 bases between them. The CDR3 is 14 residues long. Germline V gene lookup returns CDR1 LGHNA and CDR2 YSLEER. The CDR3 loop is CASSQDRNTYEQYF. CDR3 bases: TGCGCCAGCAGCCAAGACAGGAACACCTACGAGCAGTACTTC.

This clone was seen a few times. Here the CDR3 reads CAILRPDTQYF. The CDR3 DNA follows: TGTGCCATTCTCAGGCCAGATACGCAGTATTTT. This sequence joins TRBV2 and TRBJ2-3; no clear D gene. Germline CDR1 SNHLY, CDR2 FYNNEI. V was trimmed by 10 bases and J by 4 bases, leaving 9 bases between them. This CDR3 is 11 amino acids long.

The rearrangement links TRBV5-4 to TRBJ2-1; 9 bases are shared with TRBD2. Germline loops: CDR1 SGHNT, CDR2 YYREEE (reference sequence). V was clipped by 3 bases and J by 9 bases; unmatched bases: 13. The CDR3 is 16 residues long. The CDR3 region has the DNA TGTGCCAGCAGCTCCCTGATGGCGGGAGGGCCCGGTGAGCAGTTCTTC. Amino acids: CASSSLMAGGPGEQFF. The full variable domain, with the rest looked up from reference TRBV5-4 and TRBJ2-1, is ETGVTQSPTHLIKTRGQQVTLRCSSQSGHNTVSWYQQALGQGPQFIFQYYREEENGRGNFPPRFSGLQFPNYSSELNVNALELDDSALYLCASSSLMAGGPGEQFFGPGTRLTVL.

In its sample, this clone was seen once. Different DNA sequences within this sample yield the same CDR3. This chain joins TRBV29-1 and TRBJ2-1; 13 bases align to TRBD2. The junction had 4 bases not matched to a gene; V was cut back by 6 bases and J by 2 bases. Germline CDR1 SQVTM, CDR2 ANQGSEA. This CDR3 region has 15 residues. CDR3 DNA sequence: TGCAGCGTCTCCGGACTAGCGGGAGCCTACAATGAGCAGTTCTTC. Amino acid sequence: CSVSGLAGAYNEQFF.

This rearrangement joins TRBV4-2 to TRBJ2-3; D remains ambiguous. V dropped 4 bases and J dropped 2 bases, with 16 bases sitting between them. The CDR3 spans 16 residues. Germline assignment: CDR1 LGHNA and CDR2 YNFKEQ. The CDR3 DNA is TGTGCCAGCAGCCCTGACGGCGGCTATTTCACAGATACGCAGTATTTT. Protein sequence: CASSPDGGYFTDTQYF.

This clone appeared once. The chain has TRBV27 and TRBJ2-3, with TRBD1 matching 10 bases. The V segment lost 3 bases and the J segment 1 base; nucleotides outside the gene matches: 1. CDR3 size: 15 residues. Per germline, CDR1 MNHEY and CDR2 SMNVEV (reference sequence). The CDR3 bases are TGTGCCAGCAGTTTCGGGACAGGGGGCACAGATACGCAGTATTTT. Encoded protein: CASSFGTGGTDTQYF.

The chain couples TRBV7-9 to TRBJ1-2; D is unclear. Germline CDR1 reads SEHNR; CDR2 reads FQNEAQ (reference sequence). Trimming pared 3 bases from V and 2 bases from J, leaving 10 bases between. CDR3 length: 14 residues. The DNA of the CDR3 is TGTGCCAGCAGCTTGTTGTCGGAGAACTATGGCTACACCTTC. Encoded protein: CASSLLSENYGYTF.

The chain links TRBV29-1 to TRBJ1-1; D ambiguous. Trimming stripped 4 bases from V and 0 bases from J, with 6 bases between. CDR3 length: 12 amino acids. Germline V gives CDR1 SQVTM, CDR2 ANQGSEA. Here the CDR3 DNA reads TGCAGCGTTGGTCTCATGAACACTGAAGCTTTCTTT. Residues: CSVGLMNTEAFF.

The chain uses TRBV27 and TRBJ2-1, with TRBD2 identical over 8 bases. Germline V lookup: CDR1 MNHEY, CDR2 SMNVEV (reference sequence). The CDR3 consists of 13 residues. The J segment lost 5 bases and the V segment lost 9 bases, leaving 6 bases of the junction unmatched. The CDR3 is CASQRETHNEQFF. CDR3 sequence (DNA): TGTGCCAGTCAGCGGGAGACCCACAATGAGCAGTTCTTC.

This chain connects TRBV9 to TRBJ2-3; 8 positions agree with TRBD1. This CDR3 has 15 amino acids. The V segment lost 4 bases and the J segment 5 bases; nucleotides outside the gene matches: 9. Germline loops: CDR1 SGDLS, CDR2 YYNGEE. As DNA, the CDR3 is TGTGCCAGCAGCCTATCCTCAGGGGGCCTAGATACGCAGTATTTT. Amino acid sequence: CASSLSSGGLDTQYF.